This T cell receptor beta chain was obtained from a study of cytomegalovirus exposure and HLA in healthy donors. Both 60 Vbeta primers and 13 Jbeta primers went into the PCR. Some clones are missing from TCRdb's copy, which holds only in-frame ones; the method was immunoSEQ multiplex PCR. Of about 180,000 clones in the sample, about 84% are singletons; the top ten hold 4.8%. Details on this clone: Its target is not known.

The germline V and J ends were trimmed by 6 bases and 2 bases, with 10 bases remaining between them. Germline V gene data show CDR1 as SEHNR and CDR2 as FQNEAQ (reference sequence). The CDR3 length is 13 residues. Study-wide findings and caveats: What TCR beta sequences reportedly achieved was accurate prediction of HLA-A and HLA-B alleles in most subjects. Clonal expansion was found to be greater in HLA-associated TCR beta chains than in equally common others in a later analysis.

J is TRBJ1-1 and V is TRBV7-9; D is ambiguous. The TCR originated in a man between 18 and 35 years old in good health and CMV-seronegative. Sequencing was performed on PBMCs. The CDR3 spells CASRTGVNTEAFF. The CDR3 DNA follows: TGTGCCAGCAGGACCGGGGTTAACACTGAAGCTTTCTTT.